The TCR beta chain under discussion was sequenced for a study of T cell responses to AZD1222 COVID-19 vaccine. Points from the study as a whole: Only after the peak T cell response were repertoires sampled. Baseline seropositives among AZD1222 recipients totaled only five to seven. The donors showed a predominance of white British ancestry and of females, with possible underestimation of clonal diversity.

The CDR3 consists of 14 residues. Trimming at V came to 0 bases and at J to 5 bases, leaving 5 bases not matched to a gene. The germline V gene encodes CDR1 SGDLS and CDR2 YYNGEE. On this clone: The antigen remains undetermined.

The data were produced by immunoSEQ multiplex PCR, yet TCRdb's version contains in-frame clones alone and is incomplete. The sample yields 100,000 to 150,000 clones, 75% to 95% seen once. This sample comprised peripheral blood, obtained on day 0 of AZD1222 vaccination. The chain is built from TRBV9 and TRBJ2-7; the match to TRBD1 covers 7 bases. This clonotype was obtained from an adult in good health. The CDR3 sequence: CASSVGGTEDEQYF. CDR3 in DNA: TGTGCCAGCAGCGTAGGGGGGACAGAAGACGAGCAGTACTTC.